Each of the 8 T cell receptor beta chains below was sequenced from the same sample in a study of cytomegalovirus exposure and HLA in healthy donors. In the PCR, 60 Vbeta and 13 Jbeta primers were used. Repertoires were generated with immunoSEQ multiplex PCR, while TCRdb's copy carries only in-frame clones and drops some. The sample carries a few hundred thousand clones, about 93% recorded once. The material sequenced was PBMCs. These receptors all stem from a girl aged 2 to 10 in good health and CMV-seronegative.

The rearrangement uses TRBV6-1 and TRBJ1-6; D not resolved. Trimming removed 4 bases from V and 7 bases from J, with 11 bases in between. This CDR3 region has 14 residues. Germline V gene lookup returns CDR1 MNHNS and CDR2 SASEGT. CDR3 sequence reads: CASSAAGLNSPLHF. CDR3 nucleotide sequence: TGTGCCAGCAGTGCGGCAGGTTTAAATTCACCCCTCCACTTT.

The chain combines TRBV11-2 with TRBJ1-5; perhaps TRBD1 as D (5 bases). Per germline, CDR1 SGHAT and CDR2 FQNNGV. The CDR3 is 14 amino acids. V shed 5 bases and J shed 7 bases, with 15 bases lying between them. The CDR3 region has the DNA TGTGCCAGCAGCATATCAGGGCTAGGGCAGCCCCAGCATTTT. It encodes CASSISGLGQPQHF.

The rearrangement uses TRBV10-3 and TRBJ2-5; TRBD1 aligns across 7 bases. V was pared by 10 bases and J by 2 bases, with 10 bases of the junction left unmatched. The V gene's germline CDR1 is ENHRY and CDR2 SYGVKD. CDR3 length: 14 amino acids. The CDR3 sequence: CATSMGTAQETQYF. DNA for the CDR3: TGTGCCACCTCAATGGGGACAGCGCAAGAGACCCAGTACTTC.

J is TRBJ2-7 and V is TRBV27; 7 bases are shared with TRBD2. Trimming removed 0 bases from V and 7 bases from J; junction bases left unmatched: 3. The CDR3 spans 13 residues. Germline lookup yields CDR1 MNHEY and CDR2 SMNVEV (reference sequence). The CDR3 loop is CASSLSKAGEQYF. The CDR3 nucleotides read TGTGCCAGCAGTTTATCGAAAGCGGGAGAGCAGTACTTC.

The chain is built from TRBV5-1 and TRBJ1-2; tentative D call: TRBD1 (5 bases). The germline V gene encodes CDR1 SGHRS and CDR2 YFSETQ. The length of the CDR3 is 12 residues. V was cut by 2 bases and J by 10 bases, with 12 bases left in between. This CDR3 is CASSFRQGDYTF. DNA for the CDR3: TGCGCCAGCAGCTTCCGGCAGGGCGACTACACCTTC.

This chain joins TRBV7-9 and TRBJ1-1; D gene uncertain. The CDR3 has 11 amino acids. Trimming removed 6 bases from V and 6 bases from J, with 8 bases in between. Germline CDR1 is SEHNR and CDR2 is FQNEAQ (reference sequence). This chain's CDR3 is CASRGIPEAFF. In nucleotides, the CDR3 is TGTGCCAGCAGGGGCATACCTGAAGCTTTCTTT.

This chain joins TRBV18 and TRBJ2-1, with D possibly matching TRBD1 (6 bases). Germline values: CDR1 KGHSH, CDR2 LQKENI. Trimming left V 0 bases short and J 3 bases short, with 15 bases between. The CDR3 contains 17 residues. Written as DNA, the CDR3 is TGTGCCAGCTCACCACCGGTAGGGGGTCGTAACTACAATGAGCAGTTCTTC. Its protein product is CASSPPVGGRNYNEQFF.

This clone was observed a few times. The chain is built from TRBV19 and TRBJ1-5, with 9 bases fitting TRBD1. CDR3 length equals 14 residues. The germline gives CDR1 LNHDA, CDR2 SQIVND (reference sequence). The V segment lost 6 bases and the J segment 6 bases; nucleotides outside the gene matches: 6. This CDR3 is CASRSGTGSQPQHF. The CDR3 DNA is TGTGCCAGTAGGTCCGGGACAGGGAGTCAGCCCCAGCATTTT.